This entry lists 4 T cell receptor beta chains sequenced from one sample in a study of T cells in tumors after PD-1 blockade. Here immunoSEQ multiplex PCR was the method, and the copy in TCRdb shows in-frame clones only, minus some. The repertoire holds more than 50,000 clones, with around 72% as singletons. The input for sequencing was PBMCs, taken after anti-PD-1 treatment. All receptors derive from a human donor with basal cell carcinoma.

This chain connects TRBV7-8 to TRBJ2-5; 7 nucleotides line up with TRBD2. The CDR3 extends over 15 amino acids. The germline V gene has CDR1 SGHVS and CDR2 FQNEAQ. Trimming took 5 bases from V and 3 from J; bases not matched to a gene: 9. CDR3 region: CASSQRGEAEETQYF. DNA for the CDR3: TGTGCCAGCAGCCAGCGGGGAGAAGCTGAAGAGACCCAGTACTTC.

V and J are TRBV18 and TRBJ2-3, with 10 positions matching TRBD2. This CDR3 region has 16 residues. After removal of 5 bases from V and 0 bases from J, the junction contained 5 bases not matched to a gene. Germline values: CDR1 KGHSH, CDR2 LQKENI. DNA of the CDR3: TGTGCCAGCTCATCCGGGACTAGCGCTAGCACAGATACGCAGTATTTT. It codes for CASSSGTSASTDTQYF.

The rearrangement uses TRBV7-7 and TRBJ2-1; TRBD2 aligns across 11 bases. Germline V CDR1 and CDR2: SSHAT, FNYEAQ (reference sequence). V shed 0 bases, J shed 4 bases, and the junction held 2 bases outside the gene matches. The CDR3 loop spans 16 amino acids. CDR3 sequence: CASSLASGGAYNEQFF. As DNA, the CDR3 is TGTGCCAGCAGCTTAGCTAGCGGGGGGGCATACAATGAGCAGTTCTTC.

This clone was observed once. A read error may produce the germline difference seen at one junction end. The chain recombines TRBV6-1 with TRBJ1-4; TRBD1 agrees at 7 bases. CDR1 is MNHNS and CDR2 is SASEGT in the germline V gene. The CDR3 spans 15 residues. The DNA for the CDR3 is TGTGCCAGCAGGGAAGGACAGGCGAGGAGTGAAAAACTGTTTTTT. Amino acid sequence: CASREGQARSEKLFF.